A selection of T cell receptor beta chains follows, all from one sample in a study of shared clonotypes between healthy human individuals. Repertoires were generated with immunoSEQ multiplex PCR, while TCRdb's copy carries only in-frame clones and drops some. Here the sample spans hundreds of thousands of clones, roughly four fifths being singletons. Sequenced sample: PBMCs. These receptors were collected from a woman between 40 and 55 years old in good health. Some clones in this sample may be carry-over from other donors' samples. CDR3s include the opening cysteine and the closing phenylalanine or tryptophan. The D gene is left open where the match is weak. A clone size is listed for some rows: how often the clone was seen (once, few, many), or a class if it is expanded.

len	v_gene	abundance	d_gene	j_gene	CDR3nt	CDR3aa
17	TRBV9	-	-	TRBJ1-3	TGTGCCAGCAGCGGATATGGGGAAGCAGCCTCTGGAAACACCATATATTTT	CASSGYGEAASGNTIYF
15	TRBV5-1	-	-	TRBJ2-5	TGCGCCAGCAGCTACTTACCAGGGGACCAAGAGACCCAGTACTTC	CASSYLPGDQETQYF
15	TRBV5-1	-	TRBD1	TRBJ1-1	TGCGCCAGCAGCTTGGCGGGCGACAGGGGATCTGAAGCTTTCTTT	CASSLAGDRGSEAFF
13	TRBV11-3	-	-	TRBJ1-1	TGTGCCAGCAGCTTAGTCAGGAACACTGAAGCTTTCTTT	CASSLVRNTEAFF
16	TRBV5-1	-	TRBD2	TRBJ2-4	TGCGCCAGCAGCCCGGCTAGCGGGAGAGCCAAAAACATTCAGTACTTC	CASSPASGRAKNIQYF
12	TRBV11-2	once	-	TRBJ2-7	TGTGCCAGCAGAAAAAACAGGTTTGAGCAGTACTTC	CASRKNRFEQYF
16	TRBV18	-	TRBD1	TRBJ1-2	TGTGCCAGCTCAGAATCTCGGACAGGAAGAAACTATGGCTACACCTTC	CASSESRTGRNYGYTF
13	TRBV30	-	TRBD1	TRBJ1-2	TGTGCCTGGAGTACGAGACAGGGCGGCGGCTACACCTTC	CAWSTRQGGGYTF
14	TRBV7-3	-	TRBD1	TRBJ2-7	TGTGCCAGCAGCCGAACCGGACAGGGCTACGAGCAGTACTTC	CASSRTGQGYEQYF
14	TRBV6-6	-	-	TRBJ2-4	TGTGCCAGCAGTTACTCCCAGGGTGGAAACATTCAGTACTTC	CASSYSQGGNIQYF
15	TRBV30	-	TRBD2	TRBJ2-1	TGTGCCTGGAGTGTAGGGCTAGCGGGCTACAATGAGCAGTTCTTC	CAWSVGLAGYNEQFF
12	TRBV30	few	-	TRBJ2-1	TGTGCCTGGACTCATCCTCGGGAGGAGCAGTTCTTC	CAWTHPREEQFF
17	TRBV19	-	TRBD2	TRBJ2-4	TGTGCCAGTAGTATAAGTTCTAGCGGGAGGATCATGGACATTCAGTACTTC	CASSISSSGRIMDIQYF
14	TRBV5-1	few	-	TRBJ2-1	TGCGCCAGCACAGTAGGGACCCCGGGCGATGAGCAGTTCTTC	CASTVGTPGDEQFF
14	TRBV5-1	-	TRBD1	TRBJ1-1	TGCGCCAGCAGCTCCGACAGGGGGAACACTGAAGCTTTCTTT	CASSSDRGNTEAFF